This TCR beta chain is drawn from a study of T cells and copy number aberrations in small-cell lung cancer. By its share, this clone is large. Its antigen is not identified. Assay used: immunoSEQ multiplex PCR; TCRdb lists only in-frame clones, some missing. Of several thousand clones listed, 60% to 80% are singletons. General study findings and limits: All specimens were formalin-fixed paraffin-embedded tissue, prone to sequencing artifacts.

Trimming shortened V by 1 base and J by 5 bases, and 9 bases separated the two germline ends. The CDR3 is 13 residues long. Germline loops: CDR1 LNHDA, CDR2 SQIVND (reference sequence). This chain uses TRBV19 with TRBJ2-7, with D uncertain. The TCR comes from a man aged 50 to 59 with small cell lung cancer. Material: tumor tissue. As DNA, the CDR3 is TGTGCCAGTAGTATAGCTAGAGACAACGAGCAGTACTTC. Amino acids: CASSIARDNEQYF.